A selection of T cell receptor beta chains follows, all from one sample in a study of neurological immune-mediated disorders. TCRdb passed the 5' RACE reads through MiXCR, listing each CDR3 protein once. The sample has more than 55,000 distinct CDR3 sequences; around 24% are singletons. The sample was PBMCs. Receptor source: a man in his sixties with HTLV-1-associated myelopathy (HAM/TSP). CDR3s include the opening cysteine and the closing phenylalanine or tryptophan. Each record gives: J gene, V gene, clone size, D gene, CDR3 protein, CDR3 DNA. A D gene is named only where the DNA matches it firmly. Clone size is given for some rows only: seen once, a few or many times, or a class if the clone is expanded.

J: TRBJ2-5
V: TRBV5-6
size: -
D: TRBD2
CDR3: CASSLLSGRAVETQYF
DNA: TGTGCCAGCAGCTTGCTTAGCGGGAGGGCGGTTGAGACCCAGTACTTC

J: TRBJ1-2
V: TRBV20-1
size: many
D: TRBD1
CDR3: CSARDRAPSGGYTF
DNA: TGCAGTGCAAGGGACAGGGCCCCTTCAGGCGGCTACACCTTC

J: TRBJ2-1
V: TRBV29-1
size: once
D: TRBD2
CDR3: CSVDELAGESNEQFF
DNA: TGCAGCGTTGATGAATTAGCGGGAGAGTCGAATGAGCAGTTCTTC

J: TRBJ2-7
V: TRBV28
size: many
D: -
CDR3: CASSLRSEQYF
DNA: TGTGCCAGCAGTCTCAGGTCCGAGCAGTACTTC

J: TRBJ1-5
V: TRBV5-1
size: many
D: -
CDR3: CASSLEPGEGQPQHF
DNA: TGCGCCAGCAGCTTGGAACCAGGGGAGGGTCAGCCCCAGCATTTT

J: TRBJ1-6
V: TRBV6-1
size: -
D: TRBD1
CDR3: CASRDRGSPLHF
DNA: TGTGCCAGCAGGGACAGGGGGTCACCCCTCCACTTT

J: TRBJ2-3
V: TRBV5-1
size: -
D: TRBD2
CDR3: CASSLAAGVSTDTQYF
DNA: TGCGCCAGCAGCTTGGCAGCGGGAGTGAGCACAGATACGCAGTATTTT

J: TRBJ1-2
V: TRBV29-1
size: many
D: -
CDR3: CSVPPTGNYGYTF
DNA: TGCAGCGTCCCCCCAACAGGCAACTATGGCTACACCTTC

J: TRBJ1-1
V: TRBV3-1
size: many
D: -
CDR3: CASSYFERGADTEAFF
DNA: TGTGCCAGCAGCTACTTTGAGCGGGGGGCGGACACTGAAGCTTTCTTT

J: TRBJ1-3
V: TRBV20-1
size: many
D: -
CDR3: CSARDVRGMGDSTGNTIYF
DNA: TGCAGTGCTAGAGATGTGCGGGGTATGGGGGACTCAACTGGAAACACCATATATTTT

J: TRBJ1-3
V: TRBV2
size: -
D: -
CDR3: CASVVGAAGNTIYF
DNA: TGTGCCAGCGTTGTCGGGGCAGCTGGAAACACCATATATTTT

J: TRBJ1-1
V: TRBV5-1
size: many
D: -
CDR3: CASSLRQDTEAFF
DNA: TGCGCCAGCAGCTTAAGGCAGGACACTGAAGCTTTCTTT

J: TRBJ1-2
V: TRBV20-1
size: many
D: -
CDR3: CSARAGDFMNGYTF
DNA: TGCAGTGCTAGAGCCGGGGACTTCATGAATGGCTACACCTTC

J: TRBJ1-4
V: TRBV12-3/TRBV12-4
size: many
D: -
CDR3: CASSLSQTKLFF
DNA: TGTGCCAGCAGTTTGAGTCAGACAAAACTGTTTTTT

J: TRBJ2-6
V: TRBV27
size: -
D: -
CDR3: CASSLVGANVLTF
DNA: TGTGCCAGCAGTTTGGTTGGGGCCAACGTCCTGACTTTC